This T cell receptor (beta chain) was sequenced for a study of blood T cell repertoires in COVID-19. Study summary: Samples of COVID-19 (acute and convalescent) were obtained from the United States, Italy and Spain. PBMCs, B-cell-depleted T cells, or T cells provided the cDNA or gDNA that made up the material.

Germline-derived CDR1 and CDR2 are GTSNPN and SVGIG (reference sequence). The CDR3 runs 12 residues. Trimming left V 1 base short and J 6 bases short, with 7 bases between. As handled by the study authors: The authors estimated nucleated cell counts from reference gene primer amplification. Data came from immunoSEQ multiplex PCR; TCRdb stores just in-frame clones and leaves some out. D and trimming come from the DNA, and the V and J calls and clone size come from that table. The sample carries about 230,000 clones, around four fifths recorded once. The V gene is TRBV30, the J gene TRBJ2-1; the D is unclear. The sample taken for sequencing was peripheral blood. This receptor was obtained from a woman in her sixties or seventies with active or convalescent COVID-19. CDR3 nucleotide sequence: TGTGCCTGGAGTGCTTCCGTCAATGAGCAGTTCTTC. It codes for CAWSASVNEQFF.